Each of the 27 T cell receptor beta chains below was sequenced from the same sample in a study of shared T cell receptors in the human thymus. Generated by immunoSEQ multiplex PCR, the TCRdb table keeps only in-frame clones and is missing some. The sample carries more than 550,000 clones, about 90% recorded once. The same data also contributed to another study, on human thymus T cells.

The specimen was thymocytes. These TCRs come from a boy younger than two with a congenital heart defect.

The V and J genes are TRBV7-2 and TRBJ2-3; 8 bases map to TRBD1. V lost 0 bases, J lost 1 base, and 9 bases stayed unmatched. From germline, CDR1 is SGHTA and CDR2 FQGNSA. The CDR3 has 18 residues. CDR3 residues: CASSLAIGQGGGTDTQYF. In nucleotides, the CDR3 is TGTGCCAGCAGCTTAGCCATTGGACAGGGTGGGGGCACAGATACGCAGTATTTT.

The chain recombines TRBV27 with TRBJ1-1; 8 nucleotides align to TRBD1. The germline V gene encodes CDR1 MNHEY and CDR2 SMNVEV (reference sequence). V dropped 1 base and J dropped 1; count of bases not matched to a gene: 8. This CDR3 comprises 17 residues. The CDR3 sequence: CASSLLTPGQENTEAFF. The CDR3 DNA reads as TGTGCCAGCAGTTTATTGACCCCGGGACAGGAGAACACTGAAGCTTTCTTT.

The chain carries TRBV5-6 and TRBJ1-5; unclear D gene. CDR3 length: 17 amino acids. Germline CDR1 is SGHDT and CDR2 is YYEEEE. Trimming left V 3 bases short and J 2 bases short, with 18 bases between. CDR3: CASSSGMGGPRNQPQHF. The CDR3 coding sequence is TGTGCCAGCAGCTCTGGCATGGGAGGGCCTCGCAATCAGCCCCAGCATTTT.

This clone has a handful of counts. The chain recombines TRBV5-6 with TRBJ1-1, with TRBD1 as a possible D gene (6 bases). Trimming removed 4 bases at V and 1 base at J, with 14 bases between. This CDR3 is built from 15 residues. Germline V gene sequence: CDR1 SGHDT, CDR2 YYEEEE. CDR3 nucleotide sequence: TGTGCCAGCAGCCACAGACAGGCGCCGAACACTGAAGCTTTCTTT. It specifies CASSHRQAPNTEAFF.

The chain uses TRBV15 and TRBJ2-1; 7 bases agree with TRBD2. The CDR3 length is 17 residues. Germline V gene data show CDR1 as LNHNV and CDR2 as YYDKDF (reference sequence). V lost 0 bases to trimming and J lost 3 bases; unmatched junction nucleotides: 8. CDR3 DNA: TGTGCCACCAGCAGAGATATGTCGGGAGGAATCTACAATGAGCAGTTCTTC. Translating gives CATSRDMSGGIYNEQFF.

This clone was detected once. V and J are TRBV27 and TRBJ2-1, with 8 nucleotides matching TRBD1. CDR1 and CDR2 (germline): MNHEY, SMNVEV (reference sequence). Trimming at V came to 4 bases and at J to 0 bases, leaving 8 bases not matched to a gene. The CDR3 spans 17 residues. CDR3 DNA sequence: TGTGCCAGCAGTTCCAGGACAGGGACGAGCTCCTACAATGAGCAGTTCTTC. Protein sequence: CASSSRTGTSSYNEQFF.

The chain employs TRBV5-1 and TRBJ2-4, with a possible D match to TRBD1 (5 bases). The CDR3 is 20 residues long. Per the germline V gene, CDR1 is SGHRS and CDR2 is YFSETQ. V dropped 4 bases and J dropped 0 bases, with 26 bases sitting between them. The CDR3 sequence: CASSPHHRKNPNLAKNIQYF. DNA for the CDR3: TGCGCCAGCAGCCCCCATCACAGGAAGAACCCTAACCTAGCCAAAAACATTCAGTACTTC.

The J gene is TRBJ1-4, the V gene TRBV11-1; D is possibly TRBD1 (6 bases). With 5 bases removed from V and 4 bases from J, the gap between germline ends came to 11 bases. Germline V lookup: CDR1 SGHAT, CDR2 FQDESV (reference sequence). CDR3 length equals 14 residues. In DNA, the CDR3 is TGTGCCAGCAGCGCCGGACAGCGTAATGAAAAACTGTTTTTT. It codes for CASSAGQRNEKLFF.

This clone has only a few counts. V usage is TRBV27 and J usage is TRBJ2-7, with TRBD2 matching 10 bases. From germline, CDR1 is MNHEY and CDR2 SMNVEV (reference sequence). V shed 5 bases and J 2 bases; nucleotides not matched to a gene: 12. The CDR3 is 17 residues long. CDR3 DNA: TGTGCCAGCAGTCCCACCCATGGACTAGCGGAAACCTACGAGCAGTACTTC. This encodes CASSPTHGLAETYEQYF.

This rearrangement joins TRBV21-1 to TRBJ1-1. TRBV21-1 is flagged as a pseudogene. CDR3 length equals 13 residues. The CDR3 region has the DNA TGTGCCAGCAGAGCGGGGGCGACCACTGAAGCTTTCTTT. It specifies CASRAGATTEAFF.

J is TRBJ1-2 and V is TRBV29-1; D is uncertain. The CDR3 contains 14 residues. Germline V gene data show CDR1 as SQVTM and CDR2 as ANQGSEA. The germline V and J ends were trimmed by 4 bases and 2 bases, with 14 bases remaining between them. This CDR3 is CSVGSIERNYGYTF. The CDR3 nucleotides read TGCAGCGTTGGGTCCATAGAAAGAAACTATGGCTACACCTTC.

V and J are TRBV19 and TRBJ1-5, with 8 bases aligning to TRBD1. With 3 bases clipped from V and 4 bases from J, the junction kept 11 bases outside the gene matches. The germline V gene has CDR1 LNHDA and CDR2 SQIVND (reference sequence). The CDR3 contains 17 residues. The CDR3 coding sequence is TGTGCCAGTAGTATGTGGCGAGGGGACAGGCCAAATCAGCCCCAGCATTTT. Translating gives CASSMWRGDRPNQPQHF.

This CDR3 is CASKATRGPNTGELFF. CDR3 nucleotide sequence: TGCGCCAGCAAAGCAACCAGGGGTCCGAACACCGGGGAGCTGTTTTTT. This sequence joins TRBV5-1 and TRBJ2-2; perhaps TRBD1 as D (6 bases). The CDR3 extends over 16 amino acids. V lost 6 bases and J lost 0, with 15 bases in between. CDR1 SGHRS and CDR2 YFSETQ come from the germline V gene.

This clone was detected only once. The chain has TRBV7-2 and TRBJ2-7; D call uncertain. This CDR3 is 13 amino acids long. Germline lookup yields CDR1 SGHTA and CDR2 FQGNSA. V lost 7 bases, J lost 9 bases, and 19 bases lay in between. As DNA, the CDR3 is TGTGCCAGCATTCAAGATAGGAACGAGCGGCAGTACTTC. Amino acids: CASIQDRNERQYF.

The CDR3 DNA is TGTGCCAGCAGTTTAAGCGGGACAGGAAAAAATCAGCCCCAGCATTTT. Translation gives CASSLSGTGKNQPQHF. This chain uses TRBV27 with TRBJ1-5; 8 bases line up with TRBD1. This CDR3 comprises 16 residues. Looked up from germline, CDR1 is MNHEY and CDR2 is SMNVEV (reference sequence). With 2 bases clipped from V and 4 bases from J, the junction kept 7 bases outside the gene matches.

This clone occurred once. This rearrangement joins TRBV27 to TRBJ1-5, with a weak D call TRBD1 (6 bases). CDR3 length: 15 residues. Germline V gene sequence: CDR1 MNHEY, CDR2 SMNVEV (reference sequence). The V end was cut by 6 bases, the J end by 0 bases, with 12 bases between. The DNA for the CDR3 is TGTGCCAGCAGCCCCCGGACAGCTAGCAATCAGCCCCAGCATTTT. Residues: CASSPRTASNQPQHF.

The chain couples TRBV6-1 to TRBJ2-1, with 10 positions matching TRBD2. V gave up 6 bases and J gave up 8 bases; unmatched junction bases: 16. CDR1 and CDR2 from the germline V gene are MNHNS and SASEGT. The CDR3 is made up of 17 amino acids. The CDR3 DNA reads TGTGCCAGCAGGGAACCCCTACTAGCGGGAAGGGTCGATGAGCAGTTCTTC. Its protein is CASREPLLAGRVDEQFF.

This clone was counted a single time. V gene TRBV29-1 combines with J gene TRBJ2-5, with 8 bases aligning to TRBD2. With 5 bases clipped from V and 5 bases from J, the junction kept 19 bases outside the gene matches. Germline values: CDR1 SQVTM, CDR2 ANQGSEA. The CDR3 runs 17 residues. Here the CDR3 DNA reads TGCAGCGTTCTCCCCGAAGGGTCGGATAGCGGGATGGAGACCCAGTACTTC. It yields the protein CSVLPEGSDSGMETQYF.

A single count supports this clone. The genes are TRBV15 and TRBJ1-1; 9 bases agree with TRBD1. V lost 9 bases, J lost 10 bases, and 6 bases stayed unmatched. CDR3 length: 11 residues. Germline CDR1 LNHNV, CDR2 YYDKDF (reference sequence). CDR3 sequence reads: CATGRQGGAFF. In DNA, the CDR3 is TGTGCCACGGGGAGACAGGGGGGAGCTTTCTTT.

The chain couples TRBV7-9 to TRBJ1-1; TRBD1 agrees at 9 bases. CDR3 length: 18 amino acids. Per the germline V gene, CDR1 is SEHNR and CDR2 is FQNEAQ (reference sequence). V dropped 3 bases and J dropped 1; count of bases not matched to a gene: 12. CDR3 bases: TGTGCCAGCAGCTTCCCCTCGGGGACAGGGCGAAAGAACACTGAAGCTTTCTTT. This codes for CASSFPSGTGRKNTEAFF.

Only one count was recorded for this clone. This sequence joins TRBV4-1 and TRBJ2-5, with 12 bases fitting TRBD2. The V gene end was trimmed by 0 bases and the J gene end by 5 bases; junction bases not matched to a gene: 10. Germline V gene lookup returns CDR1 MGHRA and CDR2 YSYEKL. CDR3 length: 18 amino acids. As DNA, the CDR3 is TGCGCCAGCAGCCAAGAACCTGGAACTAGCGGGGGGCGGGAGACCCAGTACTTC. Translating it yields CASSQEPGTSGGRETQYF.

The chain combines TRBV6-6 with TRBJ1-1; TRBD1 agrees at 9 bases. Unmatched junction bases numbered 13, after V lost 6 bases and J lost 11 bases. The CDR3 covers 14 residues. CDR1 is MNHNY, CDR2 SVGAGI, per germline (reference sequence). CDR3 DNA: TGTGCCAGCAGCCACAGGGGGCTGGGGGGATACGCTTTCTTT. This sequence encodes CASSHRGLGGYAFF.

In the case of this clone: The junction does not match germline at one end; this may be a read error. This chain connects TRBV28 to TRBJ1-6; D gene ambiguous. Looked up from germline, CDR1 is MDHEN and CDR2 is SYDVKM. This CDR3 is built from 16 residues. CDR3 DNA sequence: TGTGCCAGCAGGTTATTGGTGGGCAGAGATAATTCACCCCTCCACTTT. Protein: CASRLLVGRDNSPLHF.

The chain links TRBV4-1 to TRBJ2-7, with TRBD2 matching over 11 bases. Germline V lookup: CDR1 MGHRA, CDR2 YSYEKL. This CDR3 is built from 19 residues. V shed 2 bases and J 1 base; nucleotides not matched to a gene: 13. CDR3 nucleotide sequence: TGCGCCAGCAGCCAAACCCCGGGGACTAGCGGTACCTCGTCCTACGAGCAGTACTTC. Amino acids: CASSQTPGTSGTSSYEQYF.

The chain uses TRBV2 and TRBJ2-7; D is perhaps TRBD2 (5 bases). The CDR3 spans 14 residues. Germline CDR1 and CDR2: SNHLY and FYNNEI. V gave up 1 base and J gave up 3 bases, with 10 bases separating them. CDR3 DNA: TGTGCCAGCAGTGAAGGGCAGCGGTTCTACGAGCAGTACTTC. Encoded protein: CASSEGQRFYEQYF.

CDR3 region: CASSGDRGPYYAYEQYF. CDR3 coding DNA: TGTGCCAGCAGTGGGGACAGGGGGCCTTACTACGCCTACGAGCAGTACTTC. The V call is TRBV28, the J call TRBJ2-7; 12 bases match TRBD1. The germline V gene has CDR1 MDHEN and CDR2 SYDVKM. V shed 5 bases and J 2 bases; nucleotides not matched to a gene: 10. The CDR3 loop spans 17 amino acids.

This clone was seen just once. This CDR3 is CASRPGTATDTQYF. The CDR3 nucleotides are TGCGCCAGCAGGCCCGGGACAGCCACAGATACGCAGTATTTT. The chain uses TRBV5-1 and TRBJ2-3; 7 bases align to TRBD1. V lost 5 bases and J lost 2; bases outside the gene matches: 5. Germline V gives CDR1 SGHRS, CDR2 YFSETQ. There are 14 residues in the CDR3.